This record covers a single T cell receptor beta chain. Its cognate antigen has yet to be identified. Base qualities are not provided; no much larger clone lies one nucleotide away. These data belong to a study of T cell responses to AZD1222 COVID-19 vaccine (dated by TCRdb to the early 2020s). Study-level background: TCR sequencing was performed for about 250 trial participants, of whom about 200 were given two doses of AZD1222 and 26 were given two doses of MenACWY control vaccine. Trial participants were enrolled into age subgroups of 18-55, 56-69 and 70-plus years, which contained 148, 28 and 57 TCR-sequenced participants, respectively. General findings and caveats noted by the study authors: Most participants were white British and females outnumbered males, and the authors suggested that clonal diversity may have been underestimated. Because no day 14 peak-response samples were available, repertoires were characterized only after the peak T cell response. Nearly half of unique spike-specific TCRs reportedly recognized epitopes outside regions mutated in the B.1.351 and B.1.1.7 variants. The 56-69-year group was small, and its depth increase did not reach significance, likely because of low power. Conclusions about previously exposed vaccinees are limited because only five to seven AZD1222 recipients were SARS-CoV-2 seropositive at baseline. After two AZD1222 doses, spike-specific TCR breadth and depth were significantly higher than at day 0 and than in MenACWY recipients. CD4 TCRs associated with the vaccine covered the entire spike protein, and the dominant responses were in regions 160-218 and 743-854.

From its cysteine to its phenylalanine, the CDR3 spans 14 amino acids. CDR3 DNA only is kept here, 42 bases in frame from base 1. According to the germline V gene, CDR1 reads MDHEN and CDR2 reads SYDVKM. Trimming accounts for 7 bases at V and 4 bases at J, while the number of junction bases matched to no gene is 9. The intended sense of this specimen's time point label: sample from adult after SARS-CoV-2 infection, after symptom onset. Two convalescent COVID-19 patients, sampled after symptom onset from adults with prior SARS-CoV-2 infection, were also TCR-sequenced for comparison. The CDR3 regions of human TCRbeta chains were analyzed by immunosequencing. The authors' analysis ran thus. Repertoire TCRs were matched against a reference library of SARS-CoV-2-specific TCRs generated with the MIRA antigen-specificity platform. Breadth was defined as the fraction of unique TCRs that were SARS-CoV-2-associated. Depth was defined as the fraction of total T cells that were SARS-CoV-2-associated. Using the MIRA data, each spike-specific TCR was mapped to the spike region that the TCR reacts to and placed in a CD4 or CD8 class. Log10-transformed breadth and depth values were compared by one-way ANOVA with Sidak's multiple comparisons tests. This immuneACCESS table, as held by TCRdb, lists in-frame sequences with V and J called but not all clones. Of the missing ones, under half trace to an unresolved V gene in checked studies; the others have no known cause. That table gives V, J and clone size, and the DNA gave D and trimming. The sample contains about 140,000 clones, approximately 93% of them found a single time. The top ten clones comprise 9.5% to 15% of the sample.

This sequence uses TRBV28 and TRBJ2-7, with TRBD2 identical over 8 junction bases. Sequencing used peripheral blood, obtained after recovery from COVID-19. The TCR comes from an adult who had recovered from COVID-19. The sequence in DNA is TGTGCCAGCAATCCCATGGCGGGAGGATACGAGCAGTACTTC. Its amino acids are CASNPMAGGYEQYF.